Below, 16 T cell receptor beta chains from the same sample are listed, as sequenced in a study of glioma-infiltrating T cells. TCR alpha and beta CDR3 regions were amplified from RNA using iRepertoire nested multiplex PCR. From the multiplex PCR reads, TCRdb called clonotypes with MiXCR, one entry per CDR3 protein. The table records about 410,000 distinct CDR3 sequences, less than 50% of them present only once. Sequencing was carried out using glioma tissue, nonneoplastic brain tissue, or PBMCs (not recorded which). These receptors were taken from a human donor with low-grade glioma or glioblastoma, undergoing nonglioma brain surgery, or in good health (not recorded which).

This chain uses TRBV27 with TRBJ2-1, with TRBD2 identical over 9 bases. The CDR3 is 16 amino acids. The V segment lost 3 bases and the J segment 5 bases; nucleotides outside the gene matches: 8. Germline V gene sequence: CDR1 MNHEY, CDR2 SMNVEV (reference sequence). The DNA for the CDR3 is TGTGCCAGCAGTTTTAGAGGACTAGCGAAACACAATGAGCAGTTCTTC. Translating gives CASSFRGLAKHNEQFF.

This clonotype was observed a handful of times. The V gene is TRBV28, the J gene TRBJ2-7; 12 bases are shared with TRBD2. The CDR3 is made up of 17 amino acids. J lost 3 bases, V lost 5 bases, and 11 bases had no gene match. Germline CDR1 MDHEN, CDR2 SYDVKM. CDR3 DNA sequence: TGTGCCAGCAGTCTCGGGGGACTAGCGGGCCTTGGCTACGAGCAGTACTTC. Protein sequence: CASSLGGLAGLGYEQYF. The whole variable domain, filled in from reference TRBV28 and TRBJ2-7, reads DVKVTQSSRYLVKRTGEKVFLECVQDMDHENMFWYRQDPGLGLRLIYFSYDVKMKEKGDIPEGYSVSREKKERFSLILESASTNQTSMYLCASSLGGLAGLGYEQYFGPGTRLTVT.

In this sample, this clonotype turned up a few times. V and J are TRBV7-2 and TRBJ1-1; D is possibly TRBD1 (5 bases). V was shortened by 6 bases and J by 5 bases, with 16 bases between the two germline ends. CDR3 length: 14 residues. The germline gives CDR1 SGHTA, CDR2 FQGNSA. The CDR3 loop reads CASRRGVESTEAFF. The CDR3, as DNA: TGTGCCAGCAGGAGAGGGGTTGAGAGTACTGAAGCTTTCTTT.

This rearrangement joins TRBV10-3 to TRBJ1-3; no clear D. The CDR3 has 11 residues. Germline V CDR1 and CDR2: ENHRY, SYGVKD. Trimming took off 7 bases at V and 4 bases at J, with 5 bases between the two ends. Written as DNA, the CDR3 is TGTGCCATCACCACGGGAAACACCATATATTTT. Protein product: CAITTGNTIYF.

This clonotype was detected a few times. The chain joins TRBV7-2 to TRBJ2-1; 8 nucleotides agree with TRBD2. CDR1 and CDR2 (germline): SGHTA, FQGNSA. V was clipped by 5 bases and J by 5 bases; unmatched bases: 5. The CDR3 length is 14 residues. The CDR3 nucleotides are TGTGCCAGCAGCCTGAGCGGGAGCGACAATGAGCAGTTCTTC. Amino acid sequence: CASSLSGSDNEQFF.

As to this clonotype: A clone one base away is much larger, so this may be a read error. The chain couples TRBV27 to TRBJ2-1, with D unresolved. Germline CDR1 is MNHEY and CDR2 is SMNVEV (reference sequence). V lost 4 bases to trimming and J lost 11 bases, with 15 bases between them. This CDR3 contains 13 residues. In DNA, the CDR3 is TGTGCCAGCAGTTACTCCCAGTCCGTGAAGCAGTTCTTC. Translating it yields CASSYSQSVKQFF.

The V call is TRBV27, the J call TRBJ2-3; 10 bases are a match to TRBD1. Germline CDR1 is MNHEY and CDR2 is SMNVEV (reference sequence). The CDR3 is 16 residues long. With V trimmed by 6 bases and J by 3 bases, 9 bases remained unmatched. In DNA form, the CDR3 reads TGTGCCAGCAGCCAACTGCCGGGACAGGGGACAGATACGCAGTATTTT. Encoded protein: CASSQLPGQGTDTQYF.

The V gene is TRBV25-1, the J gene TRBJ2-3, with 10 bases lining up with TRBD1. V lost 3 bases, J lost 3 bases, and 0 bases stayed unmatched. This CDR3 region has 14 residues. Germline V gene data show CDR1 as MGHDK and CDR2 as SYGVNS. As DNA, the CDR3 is TGTGCCAGCAGTGAGGGACAGGGGACAGATACGCAGTATTTT. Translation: CASSEGQGTDTQYF.

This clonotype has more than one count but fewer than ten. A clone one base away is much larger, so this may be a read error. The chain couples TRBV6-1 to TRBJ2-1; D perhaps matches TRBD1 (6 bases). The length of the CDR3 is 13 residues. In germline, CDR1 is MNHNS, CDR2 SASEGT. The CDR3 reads CASSVNRDREQLF. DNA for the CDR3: TGTGCCAGCAGTGTAAACAGGGACCGCGAGCAGTTATTC.

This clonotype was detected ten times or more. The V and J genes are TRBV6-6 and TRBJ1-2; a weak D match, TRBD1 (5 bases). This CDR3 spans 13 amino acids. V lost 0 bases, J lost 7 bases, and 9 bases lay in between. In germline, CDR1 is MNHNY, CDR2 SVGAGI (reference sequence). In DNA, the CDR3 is TGTGCCAGCAGTTACTCTGGGGGAGGTGGCTACACCTTC. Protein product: CASSYSGGGGYTF.

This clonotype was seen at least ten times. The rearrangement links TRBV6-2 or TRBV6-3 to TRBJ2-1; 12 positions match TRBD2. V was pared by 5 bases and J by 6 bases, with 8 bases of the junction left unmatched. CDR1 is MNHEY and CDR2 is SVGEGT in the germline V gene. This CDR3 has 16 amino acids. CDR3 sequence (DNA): TGTGCCAGCAGTCGACTAGCGGGAGATCTAGGCAATGAGCAGTTCTTC. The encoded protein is CASSRLAGDLGNEQFF.

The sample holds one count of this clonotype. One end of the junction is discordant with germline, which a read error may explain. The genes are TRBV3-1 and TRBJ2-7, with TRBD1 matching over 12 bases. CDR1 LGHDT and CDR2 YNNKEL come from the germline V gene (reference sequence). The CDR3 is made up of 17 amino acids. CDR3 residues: CASIQGLPGQGAREQYF. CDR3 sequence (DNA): TGTGCCAGCATCCAAGGATTACCGGGACAGGGGGCAAGGGAGCAGTACTTC.

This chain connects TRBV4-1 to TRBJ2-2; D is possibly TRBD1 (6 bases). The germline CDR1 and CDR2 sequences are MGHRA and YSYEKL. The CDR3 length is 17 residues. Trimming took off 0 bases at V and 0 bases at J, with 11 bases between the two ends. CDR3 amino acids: CASSQDPTGANTGELFF. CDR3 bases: TGCGCCAGCAGCCAAGACCCGACAGGAGCGAACACCGGGGAGCTGTTTTTT.

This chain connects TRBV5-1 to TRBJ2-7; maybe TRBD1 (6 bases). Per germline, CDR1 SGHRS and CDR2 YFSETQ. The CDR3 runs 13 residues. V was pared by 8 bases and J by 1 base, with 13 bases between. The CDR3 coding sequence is TGCGCCAGTAAAGACAGGCTATCCTACGAGCAGTACTTC. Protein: CASKDRLSYEQYF.

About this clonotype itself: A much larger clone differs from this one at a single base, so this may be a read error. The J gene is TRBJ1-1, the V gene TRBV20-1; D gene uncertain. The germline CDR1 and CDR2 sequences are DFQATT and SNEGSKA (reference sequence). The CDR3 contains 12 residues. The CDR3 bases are TGCAGTGCTATCGAATGGAACACTGAAGATTTCTTT. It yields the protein CSAIEWNTEDFF.

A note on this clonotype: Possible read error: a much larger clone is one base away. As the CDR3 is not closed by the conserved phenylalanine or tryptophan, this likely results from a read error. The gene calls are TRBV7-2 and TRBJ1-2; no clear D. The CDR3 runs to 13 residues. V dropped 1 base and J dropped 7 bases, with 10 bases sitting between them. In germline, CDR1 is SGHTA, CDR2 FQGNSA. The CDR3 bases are TGTGCCAGCAGCTTAGACGGGCGCGCTGGCTACACCTTA. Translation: CASSLDGRAGYTL.